Sequencing of this T cell receptor (beta chain) was carried out in a study of T cells in Graves' hyperthyroidism and ophthalmopathy. Patients having uncontrolled infection, another autoimmune disease, pregnancy or lactation were not included. There are 15 residues in the CDR3. Germline V lookup: CDR1 MNHEY, CDR2 SVGAGI. With V trimmed by 6 bases and J by 7 bases, 9 bases remained unmatched. Study-wide findings and caveats: Progression to ophthalmopathy was predicted a median of approximately 6.4 months early. Blood also showed most of the thyroid clonotypes that were expanded above 0.001.

This clonotype was recorded at least ten times. Its matching antigen is unknown. The TCR beta CDR3 regions underwent amplification using RNA transcripts as the source. TCR CDR3 underwent first-round RT-PCR with the HTBI primer set. TCRdb processed the multiplex PCR reads anew with MiXCR; each CDR3 protein has one entry. This sample yields 500,000 to 600,000 distinct CDR3 sequences, of which 46% are seen a single time; around 7.7% belongs to the top ten. The chain has TRBV6-5 and TRBJ2-7; TRBD2 matches at 13 bases. This sequence was found in a woman aged 18-29 years with Graves' hyperthyroidism. Sequenced sample: peripheral blood or thyroid tissue (not recorded which). CDR3 sequence: CASRQLAGGPDEQYF. The CDR3 region has the DNA TGTGCCAGCAGGCAACTAGCGGGAGGGCCCGATGAGCAGTACTTC.